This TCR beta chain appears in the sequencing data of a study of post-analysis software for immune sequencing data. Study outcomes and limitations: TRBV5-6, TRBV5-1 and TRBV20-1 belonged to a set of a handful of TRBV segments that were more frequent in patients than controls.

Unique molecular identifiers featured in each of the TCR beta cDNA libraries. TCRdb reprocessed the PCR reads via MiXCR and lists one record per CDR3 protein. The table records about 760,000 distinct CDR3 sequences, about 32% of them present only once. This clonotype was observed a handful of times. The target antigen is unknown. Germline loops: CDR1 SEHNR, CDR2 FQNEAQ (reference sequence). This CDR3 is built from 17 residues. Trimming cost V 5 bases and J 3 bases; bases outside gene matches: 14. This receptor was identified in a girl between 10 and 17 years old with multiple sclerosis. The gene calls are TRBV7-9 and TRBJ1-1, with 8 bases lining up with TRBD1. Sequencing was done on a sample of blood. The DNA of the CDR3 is TGTGCCAGCAGCCCTACCTCTCTCAGGGGGCAGGACACTGAAGCTTTCTTT. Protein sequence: CASSPTSLRGQDTEAFF.